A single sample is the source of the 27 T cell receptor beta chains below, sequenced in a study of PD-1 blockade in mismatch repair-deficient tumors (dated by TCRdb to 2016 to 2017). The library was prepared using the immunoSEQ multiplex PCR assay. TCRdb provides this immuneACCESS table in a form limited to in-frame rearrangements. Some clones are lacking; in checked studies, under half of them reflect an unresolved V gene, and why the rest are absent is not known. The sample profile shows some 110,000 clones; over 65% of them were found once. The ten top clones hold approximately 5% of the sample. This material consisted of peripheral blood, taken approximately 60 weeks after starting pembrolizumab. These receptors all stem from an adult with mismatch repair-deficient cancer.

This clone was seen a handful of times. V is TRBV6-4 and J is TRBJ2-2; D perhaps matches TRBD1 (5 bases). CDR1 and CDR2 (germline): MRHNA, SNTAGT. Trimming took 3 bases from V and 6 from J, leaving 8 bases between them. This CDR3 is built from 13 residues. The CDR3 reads CASSEGVSGELFF. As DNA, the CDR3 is TGTGCCAGCAGTGAAGGGGTATCCGGGGAGCTGTTTTTT.

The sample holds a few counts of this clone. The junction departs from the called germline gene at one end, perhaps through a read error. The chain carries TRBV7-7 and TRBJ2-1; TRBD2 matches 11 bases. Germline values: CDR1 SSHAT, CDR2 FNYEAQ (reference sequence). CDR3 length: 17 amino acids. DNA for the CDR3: TGTGCTAGCAGCTTAGCGCGGGGGACTAGCGGACCTCATGAGCAGTTCTTC. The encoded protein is CASSLARGTSGPHEQFF.

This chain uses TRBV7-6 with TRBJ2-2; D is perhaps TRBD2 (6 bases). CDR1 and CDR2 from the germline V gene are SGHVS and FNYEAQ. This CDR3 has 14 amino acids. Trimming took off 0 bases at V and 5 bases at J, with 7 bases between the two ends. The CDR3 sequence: CASSLAEGTGELFF. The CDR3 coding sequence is TGTGCCAGCAGCTTAGCGGAGGGGACCGGGGAGCTGTTTTTT.

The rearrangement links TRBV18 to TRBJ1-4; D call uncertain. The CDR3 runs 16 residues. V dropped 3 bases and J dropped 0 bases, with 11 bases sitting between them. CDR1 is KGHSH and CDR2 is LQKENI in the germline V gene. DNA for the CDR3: TGTGCCAGCTCACCCGTTTCGGCCTCAACTAATGAAAAACTGTTTTTT. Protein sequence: CASSPVSASTNEKLFF.

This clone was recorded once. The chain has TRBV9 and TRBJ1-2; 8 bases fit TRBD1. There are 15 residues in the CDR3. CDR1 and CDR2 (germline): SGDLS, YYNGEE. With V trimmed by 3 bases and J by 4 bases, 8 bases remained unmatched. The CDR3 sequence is CASSAGGGQLYGYTF. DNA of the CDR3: TGTGCCAGCAGCGCAGGGGGCGGCCAGCTCTATGGCTACACCTTC.

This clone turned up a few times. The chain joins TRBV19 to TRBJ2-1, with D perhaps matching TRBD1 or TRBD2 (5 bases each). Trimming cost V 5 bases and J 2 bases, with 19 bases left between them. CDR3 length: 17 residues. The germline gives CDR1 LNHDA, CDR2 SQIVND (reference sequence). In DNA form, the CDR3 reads TGTGCCAGTAGTGTCTCCTCCGGGACGAGAACCTACAATGAGCAGTTCTTC. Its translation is CASSVSSGTRTYNEQFF.

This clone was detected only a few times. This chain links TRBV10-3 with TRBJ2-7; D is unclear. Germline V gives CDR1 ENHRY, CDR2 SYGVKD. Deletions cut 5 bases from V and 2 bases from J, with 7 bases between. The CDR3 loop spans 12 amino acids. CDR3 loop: CAISNEAYEQYF. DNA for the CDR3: TGTGCCATCAGTAACGAGGCCTACGAGCAGTACTTC.

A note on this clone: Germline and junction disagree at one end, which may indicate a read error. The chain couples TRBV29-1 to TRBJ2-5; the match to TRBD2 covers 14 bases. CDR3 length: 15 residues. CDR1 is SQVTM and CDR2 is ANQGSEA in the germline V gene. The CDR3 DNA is TGCAGCGTGGAAGGACTAGCGGGAGGAGAAGAGACCCAGTACTTC. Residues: CSVEGLAGGEETQYF.

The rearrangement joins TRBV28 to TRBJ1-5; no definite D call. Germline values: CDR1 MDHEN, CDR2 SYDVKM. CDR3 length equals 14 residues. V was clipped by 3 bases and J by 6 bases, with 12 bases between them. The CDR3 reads CASSLQLGGQPQHF. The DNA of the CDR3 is TGTGCCAGCAGTTTGCAGTTGGGAGGTCAGCCCCAGCATTTT.

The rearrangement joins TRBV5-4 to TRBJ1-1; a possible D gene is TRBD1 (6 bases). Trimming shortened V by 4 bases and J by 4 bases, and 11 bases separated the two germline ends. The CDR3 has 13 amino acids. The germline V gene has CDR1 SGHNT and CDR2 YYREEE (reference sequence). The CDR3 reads CASSILGGTEAFF. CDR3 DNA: TGTGCCAGCAGCATCCTAGGGGGCACTGAAGCTTTCTTT. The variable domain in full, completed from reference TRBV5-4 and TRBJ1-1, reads ETGVTQSPTHLIKTRGQQVTLRCSSQSGHNTVSWYQQALGQGPQFIFQYYREEENGRGNFPPRFSGLQFPNYSSELNVNALELDDSALYLCASSILGGTEAFFGQGTRLTVV.

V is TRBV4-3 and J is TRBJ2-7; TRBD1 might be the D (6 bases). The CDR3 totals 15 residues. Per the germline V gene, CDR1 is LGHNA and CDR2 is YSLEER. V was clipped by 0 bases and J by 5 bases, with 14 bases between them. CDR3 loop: CASSQDNRVVDEQYF. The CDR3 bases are TGCGCCAGCAGCCAAGATAACAGGGTAGTTGACGAGCAGTACTTC.

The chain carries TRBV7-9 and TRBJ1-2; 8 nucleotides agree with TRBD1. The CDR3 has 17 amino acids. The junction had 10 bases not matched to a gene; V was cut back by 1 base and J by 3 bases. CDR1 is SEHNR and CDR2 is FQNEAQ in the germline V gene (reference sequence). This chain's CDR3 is CASSLGEYRDRYYGYTF. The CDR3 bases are TGTGCCAGCAGCTTAGGGGAGTACCGGGACAGGTACTATGGCTACACCTTC.

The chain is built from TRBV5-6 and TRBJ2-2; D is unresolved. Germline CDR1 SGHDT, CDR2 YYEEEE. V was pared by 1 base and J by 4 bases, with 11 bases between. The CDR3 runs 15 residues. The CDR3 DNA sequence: TGTGCCAGCAGCTTGCTGGGTACGTCCACCGGGGAGCTGTTTTTT. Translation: CASSLLGTSTGELFF.

This CDR3 is CAISESGLMGQPQHF. For the CDR3, the DNA is TGTGCCATCAGTGAGTCGGGACTGATGGGCCAGCCCCAGCATTTT. The chain combines TRBV10-3 with TRBJ1-5; tentatively, D is TRBD1 (5 bases). V lost 0 bases and J 7 bases, leaving 13 bases between the germline ends. Germline values: CDR1 ENHRY, CDR2 SYGVKD. There are 15 residues in the CDR3.

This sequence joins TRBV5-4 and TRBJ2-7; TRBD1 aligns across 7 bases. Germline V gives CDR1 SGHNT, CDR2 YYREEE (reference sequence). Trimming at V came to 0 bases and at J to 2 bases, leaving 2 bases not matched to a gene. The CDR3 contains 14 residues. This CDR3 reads CASSLAQGAYEQYF. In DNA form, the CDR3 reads TGTGCCAGCAGCTTGGCGCAGGGGGCCTACGAGCAGTACTTC. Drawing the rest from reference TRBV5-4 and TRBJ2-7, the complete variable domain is ETGVTQSPTHLIKTRGQQVTLRCSSQSGHNTVSWYQQALGQGPQFIFQYYREEENGRGNFPPRFSGLQFPNYSSELNVNALELDDSALYLCASSLAQGAYEQYFGPGTRLTVT.

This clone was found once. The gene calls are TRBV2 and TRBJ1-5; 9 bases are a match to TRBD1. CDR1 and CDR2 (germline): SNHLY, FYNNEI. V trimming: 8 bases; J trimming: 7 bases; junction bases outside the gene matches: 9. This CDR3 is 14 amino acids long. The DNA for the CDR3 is TGTGCCAGCGTCTCCGGGACAGGGCGCCAGCCCCAGCATTTT. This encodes CASVSGTGRQPQHF.

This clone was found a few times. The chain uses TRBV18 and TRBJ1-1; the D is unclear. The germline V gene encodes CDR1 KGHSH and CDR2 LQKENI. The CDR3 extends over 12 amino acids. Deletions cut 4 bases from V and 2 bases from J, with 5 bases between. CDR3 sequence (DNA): TGTGCCAGCTCACAGAGAAACACTGAAGCTTTCTTT. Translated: CASSQRNTEAFF.

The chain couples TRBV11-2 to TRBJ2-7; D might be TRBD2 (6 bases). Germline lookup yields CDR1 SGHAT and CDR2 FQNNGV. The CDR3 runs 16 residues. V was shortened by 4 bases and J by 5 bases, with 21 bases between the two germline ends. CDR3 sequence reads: CASSSRRSGFGNEQYF. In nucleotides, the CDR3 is TGTGCCAGCAGCTCGCGCCGAAGCGGGTTTGGGAACGAGCAGTACTTC. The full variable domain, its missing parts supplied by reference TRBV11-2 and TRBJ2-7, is EAGVAQSPRYKIIEKRQSVAFWCNPISGHATLYWYQQILGQGPKLLIQFQNNGVVDDSQLPKDRFSAERLKGVDSTLKIQPAKLEDSAVYLCASSSRRSGFGNEQYFGPGTRLTVT.

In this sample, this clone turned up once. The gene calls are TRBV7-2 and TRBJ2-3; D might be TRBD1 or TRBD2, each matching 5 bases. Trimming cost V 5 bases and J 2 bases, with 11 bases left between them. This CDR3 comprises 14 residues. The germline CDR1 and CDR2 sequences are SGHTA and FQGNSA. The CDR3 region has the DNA TGTGCCAGCAGCCCACTCGGGGCCACAGATACGCAGTATTTT. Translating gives CASSPLGATDTQYF.

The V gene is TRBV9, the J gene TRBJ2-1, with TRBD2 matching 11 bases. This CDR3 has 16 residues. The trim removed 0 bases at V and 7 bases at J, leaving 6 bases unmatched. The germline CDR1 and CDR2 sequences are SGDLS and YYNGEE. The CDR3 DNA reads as TGTGCCAGCAGCGTAGTTCTAGCGGGAGGTATAAATGAGCAGTTCTTC. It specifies CASSVVLAGGINEQFF. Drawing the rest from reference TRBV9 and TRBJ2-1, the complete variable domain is DSGVTQTPKHLITATGQRVTLRCSPRSGDLSVYWYQQSLDQGLQFLIQYYNGEERAKGNILERFSAQQFPDLHSELNLSSLELGDSALYFCASSVVLAGGINEQFFGPGTRLTVL.

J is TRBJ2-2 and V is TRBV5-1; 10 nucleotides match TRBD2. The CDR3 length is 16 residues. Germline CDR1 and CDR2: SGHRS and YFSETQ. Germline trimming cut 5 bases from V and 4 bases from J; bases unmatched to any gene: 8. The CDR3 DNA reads TGCGCCAGCAGTTCCCTAGCGGGAGCGAGCACCGGGGAGCTGTTTTTT. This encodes CASSSLAGASTGELFF. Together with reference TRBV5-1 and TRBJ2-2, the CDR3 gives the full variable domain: KAGVTQTPRYLIKTRGQQVTLSCSPISGHRSVSWYQQTPGQGLQFLFEYFSETQRNKGNFPGRFSGRQFSNSRSEMNVSTLELGDSALYLCASSSLAGASTGELFFGEGSRLTVL.

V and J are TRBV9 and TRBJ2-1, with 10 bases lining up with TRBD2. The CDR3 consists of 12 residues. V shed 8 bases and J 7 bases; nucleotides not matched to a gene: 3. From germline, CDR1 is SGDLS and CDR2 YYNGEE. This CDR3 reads CASGLAENEQFF. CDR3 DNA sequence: TGTGCCAGTGGACTAGCGGAAAATGAGCAGTTCTTC.

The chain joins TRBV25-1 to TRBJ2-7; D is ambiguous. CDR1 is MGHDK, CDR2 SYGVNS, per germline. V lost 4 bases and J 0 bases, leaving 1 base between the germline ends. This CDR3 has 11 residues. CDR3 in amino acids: CASSVSYEQYF. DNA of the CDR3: TGTGCCAGCAGTGTCTCCTACGAGCAGTACTTC.

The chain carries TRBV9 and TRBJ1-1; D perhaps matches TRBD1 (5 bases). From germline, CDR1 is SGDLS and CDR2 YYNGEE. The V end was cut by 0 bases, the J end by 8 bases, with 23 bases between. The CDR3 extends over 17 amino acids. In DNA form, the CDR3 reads TGTGCCAGCAGCGTAGCAGGGCAGGGCTACGCCTCGGGGGAAGCTTTCTTT. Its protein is CASSVAGQGYASGEAFF.

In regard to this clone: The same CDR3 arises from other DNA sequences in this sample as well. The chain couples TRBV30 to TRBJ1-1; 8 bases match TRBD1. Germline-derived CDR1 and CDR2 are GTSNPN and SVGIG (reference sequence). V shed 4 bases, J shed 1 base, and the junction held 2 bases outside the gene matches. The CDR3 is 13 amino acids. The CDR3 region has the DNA TGTGCCTGGATGGACAGGGCGAACACTGAAGCTTTCTTT. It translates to CAWMDRANTEAFF. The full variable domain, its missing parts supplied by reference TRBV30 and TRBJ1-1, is SQTIHQWPATLVQPVGSPLSLECTVEGTSNPNLYWYRQAAGRGLQLLFYSVGIGQISSEVPQNLSASRPQDRQFILSSKKLLLSDSGFYLCAWMDRANTEAFFGQGTRLTVV.

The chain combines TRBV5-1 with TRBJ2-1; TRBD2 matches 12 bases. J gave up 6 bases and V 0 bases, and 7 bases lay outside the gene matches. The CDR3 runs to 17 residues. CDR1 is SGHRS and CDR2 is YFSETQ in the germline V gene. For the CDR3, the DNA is TGCGCCAGCAGCTTGGCACTTGCGGGACTAGCGGGCAATGAGCAGTTCTTC. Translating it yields CASSLALAGLAGNEQFF.

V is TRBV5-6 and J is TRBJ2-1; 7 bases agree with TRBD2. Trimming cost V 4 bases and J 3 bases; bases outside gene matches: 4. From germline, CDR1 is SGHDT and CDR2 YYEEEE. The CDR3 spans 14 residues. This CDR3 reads CASSKGLFYNEQFF. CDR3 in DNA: TGTGCCAGCAGCAAGGGACTATTCTACAATGAGCAGTTCTTC.